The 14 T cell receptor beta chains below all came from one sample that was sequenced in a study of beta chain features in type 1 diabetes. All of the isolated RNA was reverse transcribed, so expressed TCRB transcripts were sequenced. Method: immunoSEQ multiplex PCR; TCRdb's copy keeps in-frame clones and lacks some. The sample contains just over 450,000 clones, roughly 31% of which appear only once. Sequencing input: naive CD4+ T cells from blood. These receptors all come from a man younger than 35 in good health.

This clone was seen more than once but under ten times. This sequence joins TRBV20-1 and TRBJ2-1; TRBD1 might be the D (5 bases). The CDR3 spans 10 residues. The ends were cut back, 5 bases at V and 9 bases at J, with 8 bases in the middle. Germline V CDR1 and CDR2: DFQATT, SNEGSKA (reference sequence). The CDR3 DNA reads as TGCAGTGCTTGGGGCCTTGAGCAGTTCTTC. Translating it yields CSAWGLEQFF.

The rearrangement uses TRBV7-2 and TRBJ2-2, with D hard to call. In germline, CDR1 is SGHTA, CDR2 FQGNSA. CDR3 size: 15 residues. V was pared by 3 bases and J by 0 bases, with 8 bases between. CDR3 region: CASSLASPNTGELFF. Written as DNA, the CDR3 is TGTGCCAGCAGCTTGGCTAGTCCGAACACCGGGGAGCTGTTTTTT.

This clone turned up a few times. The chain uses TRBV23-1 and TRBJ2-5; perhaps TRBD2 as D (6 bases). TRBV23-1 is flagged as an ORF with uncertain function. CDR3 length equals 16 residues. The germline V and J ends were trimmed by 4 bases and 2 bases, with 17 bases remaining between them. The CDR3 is CASSLPGTEKQETQYF. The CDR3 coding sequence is TGCGCCAGCAGTCTTCCGGGGACTGAAAAACAAGAGACCCAGTACTTC.

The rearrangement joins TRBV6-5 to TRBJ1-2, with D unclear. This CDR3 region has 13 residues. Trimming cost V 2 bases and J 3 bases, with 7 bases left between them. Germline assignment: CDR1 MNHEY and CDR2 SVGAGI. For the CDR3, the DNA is TGTGCCAGCAGTTACGGGGAAGACTATGGCTACACCTTC. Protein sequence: CASSYGEDYGYTF.

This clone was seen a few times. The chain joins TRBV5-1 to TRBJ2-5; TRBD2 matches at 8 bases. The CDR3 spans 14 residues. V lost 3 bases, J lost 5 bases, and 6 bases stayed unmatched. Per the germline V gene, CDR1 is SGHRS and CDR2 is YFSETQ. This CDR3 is CASSSGGLGETQYF. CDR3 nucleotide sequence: TGCGCCAGCAGCTCGGGGGGGCTCGGTGAGACCCAGTACTTC.

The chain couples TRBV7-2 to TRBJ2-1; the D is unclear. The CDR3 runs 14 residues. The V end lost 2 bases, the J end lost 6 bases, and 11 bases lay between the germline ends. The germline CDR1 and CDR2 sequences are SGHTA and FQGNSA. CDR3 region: CASSLKGSGNEQFF. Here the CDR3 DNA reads TGTGCCAGCAGCTTAAAGGGATCGGGCAATGAGCAGTTCTTC. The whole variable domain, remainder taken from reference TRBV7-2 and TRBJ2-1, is GAGVSQSPSNKVTEKGKDVELRCDPISGHTALYWYRQSLGQGLEFLIYFQGNSAPDKSGLPSDRFSAERTGGSVSTLTIQRTQQEDSAVYLCASSLKGSGNEQFFGPGTRLTVL.

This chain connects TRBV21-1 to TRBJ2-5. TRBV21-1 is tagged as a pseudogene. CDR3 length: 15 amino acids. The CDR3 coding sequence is TGTGCCAGCAGCCCGTGGGACGGTTCGCAAGAGACCCAGTACTTC. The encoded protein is CASSPWDGSQETQYF.

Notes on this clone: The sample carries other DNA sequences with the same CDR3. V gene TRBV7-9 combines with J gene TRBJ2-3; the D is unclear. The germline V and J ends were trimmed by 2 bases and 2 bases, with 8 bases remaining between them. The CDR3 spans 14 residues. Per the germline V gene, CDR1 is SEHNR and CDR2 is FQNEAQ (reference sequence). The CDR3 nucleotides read TGTGCCAGCAGCTTACGAGCGATCACAGATACGCAGTATTTT. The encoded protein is CASSLRAITDTQYF.

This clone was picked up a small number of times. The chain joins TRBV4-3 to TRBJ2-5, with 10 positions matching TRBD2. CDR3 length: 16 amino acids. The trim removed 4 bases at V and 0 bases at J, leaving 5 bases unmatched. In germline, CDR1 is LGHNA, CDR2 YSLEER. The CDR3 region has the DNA TGCGCCAGCAGCCTCGGACTAGCGGAGAACCAAGAGACCCAGTACTTC. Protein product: CASSLGLAENQETQYF.

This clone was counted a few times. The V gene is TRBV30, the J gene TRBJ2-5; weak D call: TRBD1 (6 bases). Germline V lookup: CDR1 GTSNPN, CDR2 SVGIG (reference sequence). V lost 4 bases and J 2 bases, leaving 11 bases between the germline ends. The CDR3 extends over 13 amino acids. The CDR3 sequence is CAWTYREQETQYF. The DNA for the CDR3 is TGTGCCTGGACCTACAGGGAACAAGAGACCCAGTACTTC.

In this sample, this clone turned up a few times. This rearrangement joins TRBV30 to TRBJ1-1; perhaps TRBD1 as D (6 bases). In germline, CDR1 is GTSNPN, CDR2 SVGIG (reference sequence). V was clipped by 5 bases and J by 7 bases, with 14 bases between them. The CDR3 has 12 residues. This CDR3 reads CAWGRTAFEAFF. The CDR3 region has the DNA TGTGCCTGGGGGAGGACAGCATTTGAAGCTTTCTTT.

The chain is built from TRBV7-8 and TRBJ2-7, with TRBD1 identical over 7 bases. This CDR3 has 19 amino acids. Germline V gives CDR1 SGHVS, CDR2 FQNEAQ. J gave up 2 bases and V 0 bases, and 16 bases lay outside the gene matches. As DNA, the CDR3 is TGTGCCAGCAGCTTAGCCCGGACAGGCAAAGGACTGCCCGCCTACGAGCAGTACTTC. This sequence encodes CASSLARTGKGLPAYEQYF.

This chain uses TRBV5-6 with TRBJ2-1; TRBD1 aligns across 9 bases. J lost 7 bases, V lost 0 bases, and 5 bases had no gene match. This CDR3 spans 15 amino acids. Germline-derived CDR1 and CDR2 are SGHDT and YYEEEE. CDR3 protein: CASSLVEDRGNEQFF. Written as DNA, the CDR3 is TGTGCCAGCAGCTTGGTAGAGGACAGGGGAAATGAGCAGTTCTTC.

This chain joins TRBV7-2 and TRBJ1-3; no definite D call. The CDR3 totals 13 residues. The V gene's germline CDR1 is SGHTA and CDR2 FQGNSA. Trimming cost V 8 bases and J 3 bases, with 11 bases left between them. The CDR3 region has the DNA TGTGCCAGCCGGCTTAACCATGGAAACACCATATATTTT. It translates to CASRLNHGNTIYF. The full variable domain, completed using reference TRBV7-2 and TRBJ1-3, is GAGVSQSPSNKVTEKGKDVELRCDPISGHTALYWYRQSLGQGLEFLIYFQGNSAPDKSGLPSDRFSAERTGGSVSTLTIQRTQQEDSAVYLCASRLNHGNTIYFGEGSWLTVV.